The clone carrying this T cell receptor (beta chain) was observed a few times. The CDR3 runs 17 residues. V gave up 5 bases and J gave up 4 bases; unmatched junction bases: 8. The data derive from a study of type 1 regulatory T cells. As for the study in general: An in vitro protocol generated T-allo10, a Tr1-enriched, alloantigen-specific CD4 T cell product.

TCRdb reprocessed the reads with MiXCR, giving one entry per CDR3 protein. The sample consists of under 20,000 distinct CDR3 sequences, roughly 10% of them appearing once. This sequence originates from a human donor in good health. Sequenced input: CD4+ T cells, either the whole sample or a sorted fraction (not recorded which). The V and J genes are TRBV12-3 or TRBV12-4 and TRBJ2-2; 12 bases fit TRBD1. CDR3 region: CASSPGQGAVSTGELFF. The CDR3, as DNA: TGTGCCAGCAGTCCGGGACAGGGGGCAGTCAGCACCGGGGAGCTGTTTTTT.